This T cell receptor beta chain is drawn from a study of control samples from healthy donors and cancer patients. Clones were read by immunoSEQ multiplex PCR, and TCRdb kept only the in-frame ones, dropping some. The sample includes some 150,000 clones, around 94% seen only once; the top ten take 12% to 15%. A note on this clone: Other nucleotide sequences from this sample produce the same CDR3.

V trimming: 4 bases; J trimming: 5 bases; junction bases outside the gene matches: 6. Germline assignment: CDR1 SGHNT and CDR2 YYREEE (reference sequence). This CDR3 is built from 14 residues. This chain connects TRBV5-4 to TRBJ2-5; 9 bases are shared with TRBD2. This receptor was identified in a man aged 55 to 70 with colorectal cancer. The source material was PBMCs. The CDR3 loop reads CASSPGLAGETQYF. In DNA form, the CDR3 reads TGTGCCAGCAGCCCGGGACTAGCAGGGGAGACCCAGTACTTC.